The 2 T cell receptor beta chains below come from one sample, sequenced in a study of response to subunit inactivated influenza vaccine. TCRdb re-derived calls from the RT-PCR reads in MiXCR, one entry per CDR3 protein. This sample has about 300,000 distinct CDR3 sequences, with 20% to 25% found just once. The input for sequencing was PBMCs from blood, taken less than 22 months after vaccination. The receptor set was obtained from a man aged 50-75 years who received an inactivated influenza vaccine.

This chain joins TRBV14 and TRBJ1-1; D remains ambiguous. V gave up 3 bases and J gave up 5 bases, with 10 bases separating them. Germline values: CDR1 SGHDN, CDR2 FVKESK. The CDR3 spans 13 residues. CDR3 nucleotide sequence: TGTGCCAGCAGCCAGGGTGTAAAGACTGAAGCTTTCTTT. Translation: CASSQGVKTEAFF.

The gene calls are TRBV20-1 and TRBJ1-5; D not resolved. This CDR3 has 14 residues. V gave up 2 bases and J gave up 0 bases, with 8 bases separating them. Germline CDR1 is DFQATT and CDR2 is SNEGSKA (reference sequence). CDR3 protein: CSARSGSSNQPQHF. The CDR3 nucleotides are TGCAGTGCTAGATCCGGGTCTAGCAATCAGCCCCAGCATTTT.